This TCR beta chain stems from a study of blood T cells in healthy people across ages. Regarding the study as a whole: Any conclusive comparison of naive versus antigen-experienced cells was prevented by using unsorted PBMCs. Relative to aged donors, long-lived donors carried more naive CD4+ cells and displayed higher diversity.

For the second PCR, which ran for about 7 to 11 cycles, a sample-barcoded 5' primer and a J-beta primer mix were used. Each CDR3 protein gets one entry after TCRdb re-called the 5' RACE reads with MiXCR. The sample lists 850,000 to 1,100,000 distinct CDR3 sequences; roughly two fifths were seen once. At least 7 million PBMCs were isolated per sample. This clonotype was observed a handful of times. What it binds is not known. The CDR3 totals 16 residues. Per the germline V gene, CDR1 is SQVTM and CDR2 is ANQGSEA. V lost 0 bases and J lost 3, with 17 bases in between. Sequencing was done on a sample of blood. The origin of this receptor is a man aged 18 to 29 in good health. This rearrangement joins TRBV29-1 to TRBJ1-2; tentative D call: TRBD1 (5 bases). The CDR3 DNA follows: TGCAGCGTTGAAGATAGCCATGGGACGCGCGACTATGGCTACACCTTC. This translates into CSVEDSHGTRDYGYTF.